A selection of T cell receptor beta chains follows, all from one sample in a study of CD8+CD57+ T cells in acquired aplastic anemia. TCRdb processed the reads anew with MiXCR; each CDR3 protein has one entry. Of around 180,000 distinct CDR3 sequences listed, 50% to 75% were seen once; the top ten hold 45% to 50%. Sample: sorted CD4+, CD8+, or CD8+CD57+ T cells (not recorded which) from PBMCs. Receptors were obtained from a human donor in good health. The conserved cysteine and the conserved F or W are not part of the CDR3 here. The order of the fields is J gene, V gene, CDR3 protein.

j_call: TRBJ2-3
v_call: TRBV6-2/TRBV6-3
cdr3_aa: ASSYSGGGTDTQY

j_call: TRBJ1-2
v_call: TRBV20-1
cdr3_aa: SARDLTAT

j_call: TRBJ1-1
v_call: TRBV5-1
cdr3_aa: ASSAGASNTEAS

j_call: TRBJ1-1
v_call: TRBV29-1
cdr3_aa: SVDRGNTEAF

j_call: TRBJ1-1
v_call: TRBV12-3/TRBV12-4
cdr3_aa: ASSLEQGGVAF

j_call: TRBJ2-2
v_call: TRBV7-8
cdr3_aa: ATKGTGNTGELF

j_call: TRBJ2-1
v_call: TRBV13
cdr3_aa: ASETSGSYNEQF

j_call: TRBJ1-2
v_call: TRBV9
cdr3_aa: ASSVGEGGYGYT

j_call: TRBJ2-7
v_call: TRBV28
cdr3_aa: ASSRQYEQY

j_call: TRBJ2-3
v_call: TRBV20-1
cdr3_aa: SARASTTSGGTDTQY

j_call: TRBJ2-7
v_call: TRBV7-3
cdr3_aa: ASSLQPTVLSEQY

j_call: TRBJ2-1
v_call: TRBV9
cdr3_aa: ASSPGTGNEQF

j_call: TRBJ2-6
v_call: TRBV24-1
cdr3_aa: ATSEGQGTPGANVLT

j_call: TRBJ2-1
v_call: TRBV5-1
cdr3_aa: ASSLKDTYNEQF

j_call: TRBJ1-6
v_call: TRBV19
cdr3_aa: ASSIKGGQGVSPLH

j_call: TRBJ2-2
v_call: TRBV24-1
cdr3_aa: ATSGALPGELF

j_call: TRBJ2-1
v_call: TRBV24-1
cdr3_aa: VTSDSQTVQEWDEQF

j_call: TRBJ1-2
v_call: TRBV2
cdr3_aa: ASSDFRSENYGYT

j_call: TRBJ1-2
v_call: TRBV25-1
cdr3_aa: ASSDVARGHGYT

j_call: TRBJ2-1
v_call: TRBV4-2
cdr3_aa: ASSQDPQWDEQF